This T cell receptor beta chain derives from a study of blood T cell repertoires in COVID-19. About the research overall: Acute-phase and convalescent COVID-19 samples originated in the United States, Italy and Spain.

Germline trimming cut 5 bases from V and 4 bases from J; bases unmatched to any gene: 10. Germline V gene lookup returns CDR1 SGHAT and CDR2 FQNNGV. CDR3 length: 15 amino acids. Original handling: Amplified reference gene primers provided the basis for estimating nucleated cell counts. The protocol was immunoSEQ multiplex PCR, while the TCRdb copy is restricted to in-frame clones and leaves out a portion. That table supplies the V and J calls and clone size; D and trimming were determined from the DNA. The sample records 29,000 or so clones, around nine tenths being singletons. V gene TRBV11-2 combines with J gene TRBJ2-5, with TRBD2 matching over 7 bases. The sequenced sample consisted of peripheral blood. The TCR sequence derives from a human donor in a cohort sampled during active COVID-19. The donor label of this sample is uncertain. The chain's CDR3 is CASSTGLAVRETQYF. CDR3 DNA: TGTGCCAGCAGCACTGGGCTAGCGGTCCGAGAGACCCAGTACTTC.